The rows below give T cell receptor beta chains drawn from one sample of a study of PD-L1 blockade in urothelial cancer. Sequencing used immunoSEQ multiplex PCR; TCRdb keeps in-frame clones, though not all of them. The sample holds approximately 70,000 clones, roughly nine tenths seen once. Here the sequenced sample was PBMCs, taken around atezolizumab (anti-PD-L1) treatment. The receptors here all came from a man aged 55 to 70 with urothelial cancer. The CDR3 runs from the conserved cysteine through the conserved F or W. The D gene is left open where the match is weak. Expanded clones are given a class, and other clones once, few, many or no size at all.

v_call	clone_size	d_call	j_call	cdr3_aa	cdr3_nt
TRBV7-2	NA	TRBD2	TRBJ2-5	CASSLTGGPQETQYF	TGTGCCAGCAGCTTAACGGGAGGCCCTCAAGAGACCCAGTACTTC
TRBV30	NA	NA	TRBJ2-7	CAWKSYSPYEQYF	TGTGCCTGGAAATCCTACAGTCCCTACGAGCAGTACTTC
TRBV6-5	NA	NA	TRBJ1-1	CASSMGGDTEAFF	TGTGCCAGCAGTATGGGGGGGGATACTGAAGCTTTCTTT
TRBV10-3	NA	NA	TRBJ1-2	CAISESGRLGYGYTF	TGTGCCATCAGTGAGTCTGGCAGACTCGGCTATGGCTACACCTTC
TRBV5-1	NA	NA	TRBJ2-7	CASSAGQAFHEQYF	TGCGCCAGCAGCGCGGGGCAAGCTTTCCACGAGCAGTACTTC
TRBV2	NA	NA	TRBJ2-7	CASSEVAGWQQYF	TGTGCCAGCAGTGAAGTGGCAGGGTGGCAGCAGTACTTC
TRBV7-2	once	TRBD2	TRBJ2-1	CASSWTSGSHNSEQFF	TGTGCCAGCAGCTGGACTAGCGGGAGCCACAATAGTGAGCAGTTCTTC
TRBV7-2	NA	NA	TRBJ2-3	CASSPHTDTQYF	TGTGCCAGCAGCCCCCACACAGATACGCAGTATTTT
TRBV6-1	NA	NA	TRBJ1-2	CASSDQVPGSGYTF	TGTGCCAGCAGTGACCAGGTCCCCGGGAGTGGCTACACCTTC
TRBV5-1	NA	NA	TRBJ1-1	CASSTAGRGTEAFF	TGCGCCAGCAGTACTGCAGGGAGGGGGACTGAAGCTTTCTTT
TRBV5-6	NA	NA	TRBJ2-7	CASSPGGGFSYEQYF	TGTGCCAGCAGCCCTGGGGGCGGGTTCTCCTACGAGCAGTACTTC
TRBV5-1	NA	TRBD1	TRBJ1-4	CASSPTGGTTNEKLFF	TGCGCCAGCAGCCCGACAGGGGGTACAACTAATGAAAAACTGTTTTTT
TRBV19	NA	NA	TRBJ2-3	CASTRVGGGSDTQYF	TGTGCCAGTACCCGAGTGGGTGGGGGGTCAGATACGCAGTATTTT
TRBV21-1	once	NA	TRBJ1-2	CASSKVGQEFYGYTF	TGTGCCAGCAGCAAAGTGGGACAGGAGTTCTATGGCTACACCTTC